The rows below give T cell receptor beta chains drawn from one sample of a study of blood T cell repertoires in COVID-19. Using immunoSEQ multiplex PCR, the repertoire was profiled, and TCRdb retains in-frame clones only, with some absent. In the table there are roughly 570,000 clones, approximately 88% of which are singletons. Sequenced sample: peripheral blood. Receptors originate from a woman in her fifties or sixties with COVID-19, enrolled during active disease. Each CDR3 is given with its conserved first and last residue. A D gene is named only where the DNA matches it firmly. Rows may omit the clone size; those that give it use once, few, many or a size class.

V gene: TRBV19
clone size: .
J gene: TRBJ2-3
D gene: TRBD2
CDR3 protein: CASSIVGGGTDTQYF
CDR3 DNA: TGTGCCAGTAGTATAGTTGGCGGGGGTACAGATACGCAGTATTTT

V gene: TRBV6-5
clone size: .
J gene: TRBJ2-5
D gene: .
CDR3 protein: CASKQGSYQETQYF
CDR3 DNA: TGTGCCAGCAAACAGGGATCGTACCAAGAGACCCAGTACTTC

V gene: TRBV5-6
clone size: .
J gene: TRBJ1-6
D gene: .
CDR3 protein: CASSSTEFNSPLHF
CDR3 DNA: TGTGCCAGCAGTTCGACAGAGTTTAATTCACCCCTCCACTTT

V gene: TRBV29-1
clone size: .
J gene: TRBJ1-1
D gene: .
CDR3 protein: CSVGYSQNTEAFF
CDR3 DNA: TGCAGCGTTGGGTACAGCCAGAACACTGAAGCTTTCTTT

V gene: TRBV11-2
clone size: .
J gene: TRBJ1-2
D gene: .
CDR3 protein: CASSRERGGGGYTF
CDR3 DNA: TGTGCCAGCAGCCGGGAGAGGGGAGGAGGTGGCTACACCTTC

V gene: TRBV30
clone size: .
J gene: TRBJ2-3
D gene: TRBD2
CDR3 protein: CAWGVTSGYTDTQYF
CDR3 DNA: TGTGCCTGGGGTGTCACTAGCGGATACACAGATACGCAGTATTTT

V gene: TRBV4-1
clone size: .
J gene: TRBJ2-5
D gene: .
CDR3 protein: CASSSFGVAGETQYF
CDR3 DNA: TGCGCCAGCAGCTCTTTCGGGGTAGCTGGGGAGACCCAGTACTTC

V gene: TRBV6-4
clone size: .
J gene: TRBJ2-3
D gene: TRBD1
CDR3 protein: CASSERPGGSDTQYF
CDR3 DNA: TGTGCCAGCAGTGAACGGCCAGGGGGCTCAGATACGCAGTATTTT

V gene: TRBV28
clone size: .
J gene: TRBJ1-2
D gene: .
CDR3 protein: CASSLRSRGSFYYGYTF
CDR3 DNA: TGTGCCAGCAGTTTACGGTCGCGGGGGAGCTTTTATTATGGCTACACCTTC

V gene: TRBV2
clone size: .
J gene: TRBJ1-2
D gene: .
CDR3 protein: CASNGVGGYTF
CDR3 DNA: TGTGCCAGCAACGGAGTAGGTGGCTACACCTTC

V gene: TRBV7-7
clone size: .
J gene: TRBJ2-3
D gene: TRBD1
CDR3 protein: CASSTGVSHTDTQYF
CDR3 DNA: TGTGCCAGCAGCACAGGGGTTTCCCACACAGATACGCAGTATTTT

V gene: TRBV2
clone size: .
J gene: TRBJ1-1
D gene: .
CDR3 protein: CASTLTDFSGGAEAFF
CDR3 DNA: TGTGCCAGCACTCTAACGGACTTCTCAGGAGGGGCTGAAGCTTTCTTT

V gene: TRBV27
clone size: .
J gene: TRBJ1-1
D gene: .
CDR3 protein: CGAGEGAEAFF
CDR3 DNA: TGCGGGGCCGGGGAGGGAGCTGAAGCTTTCTTT

V gene: TRBV9
clone size: .
J gene: TRBJ2-7
D gene: .
CDR3 protein: CASSVGGNRAYEQYF
CDR3 DNA: TGTGCCAGCAGCGTAGGAGGGAACAGGGCCTACGAGCAGTACTTC

V gene: TRBV18
clone size: .
J gene: TRBJ1-5
D gene: .
CDR3 protein: CASSPPLRYGNQPQHF
CDR3 DNA: TGTGCCAGCTCACCACCTCTACGGTATGGCAATCAGCCCCAGCATTTT

V gene: TRBV5-4
clone size: .
J gene: TRBJ2-6
D gene: .
CDR3 protein: CASSSTGRANVLTF
CDR3 DNA: TGTGCCAGCAGCTCCACAGGGAGGGCCAACGTCCTGACTTTC

V gene: TRBV6-5
clone size: once
J gene: TRBJ1-1
D gene: .
CDR3 protein: CASSLPTENTEAFF
CDR3 DNA: TGTGCCAGCAGTCTTCCGACAGAAAACACTGAAGCTTTCTTT

V gene: TRBV15
clone size: .
J gene: TRBJ2-3
D gene: TRBD2
CDR3 protein: CATSRPGGADTQYF
CDR3 DNA: TGTGCCACCAGCAGACCCGGGGGGGCAGATACGCAGTATTTT

V gene: TRBV9
clone size: once
J gene: TRBJ2-6
D gene: TRBD2
CDR3 protein: CASTPLAGYSGANVLTF
CDR3 DNA: TGTGCCAGCACCCCCCTAGCGGGGTACTCTGGGGCCAACGTCCTGACTTTC

V gene: TRBV6-5
clone size: few
J gene: TRBJ1-1
D gene: .
CDR3 protein: CASSYSGRNTEAFF
CDR3 DNA: TGTGCCAGCAGTTACTCTGGTAGGAACACTGAAGCTTTCTTT

V gene: TRBV29-1
clone size: .
J gene: TRBJ2-1
D gene: .
CDR3 protein: CSVERQGSYNEQFF
CDR3 DNA: TGCAGCGTTGAAAGGCAGGGTTCCTACAATGAGCAGTTCTTC

V gene: TRBV5-1
clone size: .
J gene: TRBJ2-6
D gene: .
CDR3 protein: CASSLSGSGANVLTF
CDR3 DNA: TGCGCCAGCAGCTTGTCAGGCTCTGGGGCCAACGTCCTGACTTTC

V gene: TRBV6-2/TRBV6-3
clone size: .
J gene: TRBJ1-1
D gene: TRBD1
CDR3 protein: CASSRGQGLTEAFF
CDR3 DNA: TGTGCCAGCAGCCGCGGACAGGGATTGACTGAAGCTTTCTTT

V gene: TRBV10-3
clone size: .
J gene: TRBJ1-2
D gene: .
CDR3 protein: CAIREGVPNYGYTF
CDR3 DNA: TGTGCCATCAGAGAAGGGGTTCCTAACTATGGCTACACCTTC

V gene: TRBV6-5
clone size: .
J gene: TRBJ1-1
D gene: .
CDR3 protein: CASSYSGARAFF
CDR3 DNA: TGTGCCAGCAGTTACTCGGGGGCAAGAGCTTTCTTT

V gene: TRBV29-1
clone size: .
J gene: TRBJ1-2
D gene: .
CDR3 protein: CSVETPGSSYTF
CDR3 DNA: TGCAGCGTTGAGACCCCGGGTTCGAGCTACACCTTC

V gene: TRBV6-1
clone size: few
J gene: TRBJ1-1
D gene: .
CDR3 protein: CASSERRGETEAFF
CDR3 DNA: TGTGCCAGCAGTGAACGGAGGGGAGAGACTGAAGCTTTCTTT

V gene: TRBV2
clone size: .
J gene: TRBJ2-1
D gene: .
CDR3 protein: CASDTRESSYNEQFF
CDR3 DNA: TGTGCCAGCGACACCCGAGAGAGCTCCTACAATGAGCAGTTCTTC

V gene: TRBV6-5
clone size: .
J gene: TRBJ1-1
D gene: TRBD1
CDR3 protein: CASSRARGHTEAFF
CDR3 DNA: TGTGCCAGCAGCCGGGCGAGGGGGCACACTGAAGCTTTCTTT

V gene: TRBV11-2
clone size: .
J gene: TRBJ2-3
D gene: .
CDR3 protein: CASTLDSSLDTQYF
CDR3 DNA: TGTGCCAGCACCCTAGACTCGTCCCTAGATACGCAGTATTTT

V gene: TRBV19
clone size: few
J gene: TRBJ1-2
D gene: TRBD1
CDR3 protein: CASSIDVGDRTGIDGYTF
CDR3 DNA: TGTGCCAGTAGTATAGATGTAGGTGATCGGACAGGGATCGATGGCTACACCTTC

V gene: TRBV5-1
clone size: .
J gene: TRBJ1-2
D gene: .
CDR3 protein: CASSFEQGSDGYTF
CDR3 DNA: TGCGCCAGCAGCTTCGAACAGGGCTCTGATGGCTACACCTTC

V gene: TRBV7-9
clone size: .
J gene: TRBJ2-7
D gene: TRBD2
CDR3 protein: CASTFGGSSYEQYF
CDR3 DNA: TGTGCCAGCACCTTCGGGGGGTCCTCCTACGAGCAGTACTTC

V gene: TRBV11-2
clone size: .
J gene: TRBJ2-1
D gene: .
CDR3 protein: CASSPSGRGIGEQFF
CDR3 DNA: TGTGCCAGCAGCCCGTCTGGCAGAGGGATTGGTGAGCAGTTCTTC

V gene: TRBV12-3/TRBV12-4
clone size: .
J gene: TRBJ2-7
D gene: .
CDR3 protein: CASSKTGSYEQYF
CDR3 DNA: TGTGCCAGCAGCAAGACAGGTTCCTACGAGCAGTACTTC

V gene: TRBV4-1
clone size: .
J gene: TRBJ1-2
D gene: TRBD1
CDR3 protein: CASSRAQGDSYGYTF
CDR3 DNA: TGCGCCAGCAGCCGGGCCCAGGGGGACAGCTATGGCTACACCTTC

V gene: TRBV30
clone size: .
J gene: TRBJ1-5
D gene: TRBD1
CDR3 protein: CAWSADRDTYQPQHF
CDR3 DNA: TGTGCCTGGAGTGCGGACAGGGATACTTATCAGCCCCAGCATTTT

V gene: TRBV3-1/TRBV3-2
clone size: .
J gene: TRBJ2-1
D gene: .
CDR3 protein: CASSHGPAGARLQFF
CDR3 DNA: TGTGCCAGCAGCCACGGCCCCGCGGGGGCCCGTTTGCAGTTCTTC

V gene: TRBV24-1
clone size: .
J gene: TRBJ2-5
D gene: .
CDR3 protein: CATSGTQETQYF
CDR3 DNA: TGTGCCACCTCCGGGACTCAAGAGACCCAGTACTTC

V gene: TRBV14
clone size: once
J gene: TRBJ1-2
D gene: .
CDR3 protein: CASSQGYRANGYTF
CDR3 DNA: TGTGCCAGCAGCCAAGGGTACAGGGCAAATGGCTACACCTTC

V gene: TRBV4-2
clone size: .
J gene: TRBJ1-2
D gene: .
CDR3 protein: CASSPLRGKDYGYTF
CDR3 DNA: TGTGCCAGCAGCCCCTTACGGGGAAAGGACTATGGCTACACCTTC

V gene: TRBV2
clone size: once
J gene: TRBJ2-1
D gene: .
CDR3 protein: CASSETYVFQVEQFF
CDR3 DNA: TGTGCCAGCAGTGAAACCTATGTATTTCAAGTCGAGCAGTTCTTC

V gene: TRBV12-2
clone size: .
J gene: TRBJ1-2
D gene: .
CDR3 protein: CASRLAHSSSTTIYGYTF
CDR3 DNA: TGTGCAAGTCGCTTAGCGCACTCCAGTTCGACAACGATCTATGGCTACACCTTC

V gene: TRBV4-1
clone size: once
J gene: TRBJ2-3
D gene: TRBD2
CDR3 protein: CASSPLGRGDFRQYF
CDR3 DNA: TGCGCCAGCAGCCCCTTGGGGAGGGGTGACTTTAGGCAGTATTTT